This T cell receptor (beta chain) came from a study of early T cells in non-severe SARS-CoV-2 infection. Looking at the study overall: Chains were not paired, and sequencing was done on bulk RNA from unsorted whole blood. Findings of the study overall: Lookups in VDJdb leaned toward anti-spike CD8 responses and missed private and CD4 specificities.

Germline loops: CDR1 DFQATT, CDR2 SNEGSKA (reference sequence). This CDR3 contains 13 residues. Unique molecular identifiers were added to individual cDNA molecules. In TCRdb, the 5' RACE reads were re-called with MiXCR into one record per CDR3 protein. This sample has about 35,000 distinct CDR3 sequences; 3.5% to 5% occur once, and the top ten carry 5.5% to 6%. This clonotype was recorded a few times. Its antigen is as yet unknown. The junction does not match germline at one end; this may be a read error. Sequenced sample: whole blood. The receptor's source is an adult who was a healthcare worker with PCR-confirmed SARS-CoV-2 infection or an uninfected control (not recorded which). The J gene is TRBJ1-5, the V gene TRBV20-1, with 7 nucleotides matching TRBD1. As DNA, the CDR3 is TGCGGTGCAAAGGGACAGAGCAATCAGCCCCAGCATTTT. Translating gives CGAKGQSNQPQHF.